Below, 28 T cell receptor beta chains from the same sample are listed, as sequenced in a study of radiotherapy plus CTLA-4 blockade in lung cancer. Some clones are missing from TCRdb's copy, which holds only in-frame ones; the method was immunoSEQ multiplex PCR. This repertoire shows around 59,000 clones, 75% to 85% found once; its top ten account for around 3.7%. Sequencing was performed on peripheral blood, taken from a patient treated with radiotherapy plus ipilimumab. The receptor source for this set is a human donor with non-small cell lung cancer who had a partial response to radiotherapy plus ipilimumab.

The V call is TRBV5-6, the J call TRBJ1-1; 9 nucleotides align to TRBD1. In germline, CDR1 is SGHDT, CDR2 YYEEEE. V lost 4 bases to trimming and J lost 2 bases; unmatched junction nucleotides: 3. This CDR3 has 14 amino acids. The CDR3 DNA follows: TGTGCCAGCAGCGGGACAGGGCCCAACACTGAAGCTTTCTTT. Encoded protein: CASSGTGPNTEAFF. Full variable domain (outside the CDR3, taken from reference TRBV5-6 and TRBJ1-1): DAGVTQSPTHLIKTRGQQVTLRCSPKSGHDTVSWYQQALGQGPQFIFQYYEEEERQRGNFPDRFSGHQFPNYSSELNVNALLLGDSALYLCASSGTGPNTEAFFGQGTRLTVV.

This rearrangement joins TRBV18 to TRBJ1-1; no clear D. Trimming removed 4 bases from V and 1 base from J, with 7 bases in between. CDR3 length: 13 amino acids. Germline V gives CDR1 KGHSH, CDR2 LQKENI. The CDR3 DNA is TGTGCCAGCTCACGCACAGAGAACACTGAAGCTTTCTTT. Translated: CASSRTENTEAFF. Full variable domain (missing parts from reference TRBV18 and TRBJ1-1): NAGVMQNPRHLVRRRGQEARLRCSPMKGHSHVYWYRQLPEEGLKFMVYLQKENIIDESGMPKERFSAEFPKEGPSILRIQQVVRGDSAAYFCASSRTENTEAFFGQGTRLTVV.

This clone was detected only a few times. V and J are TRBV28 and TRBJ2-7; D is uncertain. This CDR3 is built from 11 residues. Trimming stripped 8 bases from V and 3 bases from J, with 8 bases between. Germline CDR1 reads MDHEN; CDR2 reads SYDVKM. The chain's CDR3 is CASSPYYEQYF. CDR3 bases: TGTGCCAGCTCCCCCTACTACGAGCAGTACTTC. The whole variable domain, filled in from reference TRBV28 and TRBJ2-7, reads DVKVTQSSRYLVKRTGEKVFLECVQDMDHENMFWYRQDPGLGLRLIYFSYDVKMKEKGDIPEGYSVSREKKERFSLILESASTNQTSMYLCASSPYYEQYFGPGTRLTVT.

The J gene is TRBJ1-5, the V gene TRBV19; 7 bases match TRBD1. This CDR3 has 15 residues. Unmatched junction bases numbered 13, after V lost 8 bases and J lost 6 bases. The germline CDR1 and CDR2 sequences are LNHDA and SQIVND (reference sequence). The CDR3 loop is CASQIQGKMSQPQHF. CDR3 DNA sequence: TGTGCCAGTCAAATACAGGGGAAGATGAGTCAGCCCCAGCATTTT.

CDR3 bases: TGTGCCAGCAGCTCGACAGGGGCAACTAATGAAAAACTGTTTTTT. This encodes CASSSTGATNEKLFF. The V and J genes are TRBV13 and TRBJ1-4, with 8 bases identical to TRBD1. J lost 0 bases, V lost 4 bases, and 1 base had no gene match. Germline assignment: CDR1 PRHDT and CDR2 FYEKMQ (reference sequence). There are 15 residues in the CDR3. Full variable domain (rest looked up from reference TRBV13 and TRBJ1-4): AAGVIQSPRHLIKEKRETATLKCYPIPRHDTVYWYQQGPGQDPQFLISFYEKMQSDKGSIPDRFSAQQFSDYHSELNMSSLELGDSALYFCASSSTGATNEKLFFGSGTQLSVL.

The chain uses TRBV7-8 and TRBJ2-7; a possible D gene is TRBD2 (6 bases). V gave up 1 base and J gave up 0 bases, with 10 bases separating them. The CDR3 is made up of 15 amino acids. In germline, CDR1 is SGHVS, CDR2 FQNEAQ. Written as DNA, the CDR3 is TGTGCCAGCAGCTTAGGGGCGGGAAACTCCTACGAGCAGTACTTC. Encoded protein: CASSLGAGNSYEQYF.

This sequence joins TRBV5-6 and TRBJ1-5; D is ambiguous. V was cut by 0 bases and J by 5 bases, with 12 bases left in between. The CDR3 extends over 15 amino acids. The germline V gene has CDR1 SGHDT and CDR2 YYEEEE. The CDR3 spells CASSLVSQEDQPQHF. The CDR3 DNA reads TGTGCCAGCAGCTTGGTCAGTCAGGAGGATCAGCCCCAGCATTTT.

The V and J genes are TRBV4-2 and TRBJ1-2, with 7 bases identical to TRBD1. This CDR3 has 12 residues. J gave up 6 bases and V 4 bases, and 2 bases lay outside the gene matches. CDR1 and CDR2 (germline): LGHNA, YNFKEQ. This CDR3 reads CASSRGQDGYTF. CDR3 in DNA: TGTGCCAGCAGCCGAGGACAGGATGGCTACACCTTC.

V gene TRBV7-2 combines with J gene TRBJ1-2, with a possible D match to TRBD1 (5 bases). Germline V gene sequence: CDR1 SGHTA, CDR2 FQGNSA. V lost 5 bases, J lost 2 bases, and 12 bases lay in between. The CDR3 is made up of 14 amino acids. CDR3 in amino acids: CASSLTDRNYGYTF. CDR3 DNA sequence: TGTGCCAGCAGCCTAACCGACAGAAACTATGGCTACACCTTC.

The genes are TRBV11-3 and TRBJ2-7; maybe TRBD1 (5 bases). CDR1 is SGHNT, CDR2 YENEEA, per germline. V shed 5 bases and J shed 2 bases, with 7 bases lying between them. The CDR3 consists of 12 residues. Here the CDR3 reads CASSRGPYEQYF. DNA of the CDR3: TGTGCCAGCAGCAGGGGCCCCTACGAGCAGTACTTC.

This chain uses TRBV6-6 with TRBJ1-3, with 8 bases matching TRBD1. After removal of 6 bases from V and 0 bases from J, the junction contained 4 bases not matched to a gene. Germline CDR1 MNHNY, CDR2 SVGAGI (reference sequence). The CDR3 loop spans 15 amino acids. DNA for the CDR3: TGTGCCAGCAGCCGACAGGGGAACTCTGGAAACACCATATATTTT. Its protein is CASSRQGNSGNTIYF.

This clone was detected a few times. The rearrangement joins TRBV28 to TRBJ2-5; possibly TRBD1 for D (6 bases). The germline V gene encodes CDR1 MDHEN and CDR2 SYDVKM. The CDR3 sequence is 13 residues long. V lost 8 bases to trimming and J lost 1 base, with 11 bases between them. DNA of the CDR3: TGTGCCAGCTGTCGGACAGTCCAAGAGACCCAGTACTTC. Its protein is CASCRTVQETQYF.

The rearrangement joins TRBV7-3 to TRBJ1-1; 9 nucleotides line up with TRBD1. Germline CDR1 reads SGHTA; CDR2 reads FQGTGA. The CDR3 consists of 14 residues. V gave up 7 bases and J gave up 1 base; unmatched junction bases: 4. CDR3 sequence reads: CASNPTGGNTEAFF. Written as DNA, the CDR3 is TGTGCCAGCAACCCGACAGGGGGGAACACTGAAGCTTTCTTT. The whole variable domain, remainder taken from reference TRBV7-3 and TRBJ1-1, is GAGVSQTPSNKVTEKGKYVELRCDPISGHTALYWYRQSLGQGPEFLIYFQGTGAADDSGLPNDRFFAVRPEGSVSTLKIQRTERGDSAVYLCASNPTGGNTEAFFGQGTRLTVV.

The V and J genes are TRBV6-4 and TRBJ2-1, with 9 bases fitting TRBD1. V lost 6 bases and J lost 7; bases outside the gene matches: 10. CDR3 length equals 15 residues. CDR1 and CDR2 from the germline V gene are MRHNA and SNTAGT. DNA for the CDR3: TGTGCCAGCAGGAGACAGGGGGGTGTAGGAAATGAGCAGTTCTTC. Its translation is CASRRQGGVGNEQFF.

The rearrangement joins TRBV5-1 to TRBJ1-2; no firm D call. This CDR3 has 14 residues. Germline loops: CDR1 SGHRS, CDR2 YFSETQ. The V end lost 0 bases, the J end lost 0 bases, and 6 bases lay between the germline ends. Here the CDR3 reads CASSLGQANYGYTF. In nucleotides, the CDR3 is TGCGCCAGCAGCTTGGGGCAGGCTAACTATGGCTACACCTTC.

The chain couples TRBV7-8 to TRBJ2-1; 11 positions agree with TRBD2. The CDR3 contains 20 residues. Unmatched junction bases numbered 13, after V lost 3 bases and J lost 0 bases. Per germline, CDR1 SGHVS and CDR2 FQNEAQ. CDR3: CASSFSESSGGPSSYNEQFF. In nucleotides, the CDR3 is TGTGCCAGCAGCTTTAGCGAGTCTAGCGGGGGGCCAAGCTCCTACAATGAGCAGTTCTTC. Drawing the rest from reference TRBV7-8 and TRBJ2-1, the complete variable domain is GAGVSQSPRYKVAKRGQDVALRCDPISGHVSLFWYQQALGQGPEFLTYFQNEAQLDKSGLPSDRFFAERPEGSVSTLKIQRTQQEDSAVYLCASSFSESSGGPSSYNEQFFGPGTRLTVL.

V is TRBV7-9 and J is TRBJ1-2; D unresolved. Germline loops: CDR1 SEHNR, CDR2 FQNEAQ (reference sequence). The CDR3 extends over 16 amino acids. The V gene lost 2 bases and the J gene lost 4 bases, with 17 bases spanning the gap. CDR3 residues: CASSLRGEGPRYGYTF. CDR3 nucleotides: TGTGCCAGCAGCTTAAGAGGTGAGGGCCCGCGCTATGGCTACACCTTC.

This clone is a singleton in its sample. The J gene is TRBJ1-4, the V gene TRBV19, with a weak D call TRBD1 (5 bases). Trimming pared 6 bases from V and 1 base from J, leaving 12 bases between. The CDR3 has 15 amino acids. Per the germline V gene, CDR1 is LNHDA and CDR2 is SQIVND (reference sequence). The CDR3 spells CASRFRRGTNEKLFF. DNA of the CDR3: TGTGCCAGTAGGTTTAGGAGGGGAACTAATGAAAAACTGTTTTTT.

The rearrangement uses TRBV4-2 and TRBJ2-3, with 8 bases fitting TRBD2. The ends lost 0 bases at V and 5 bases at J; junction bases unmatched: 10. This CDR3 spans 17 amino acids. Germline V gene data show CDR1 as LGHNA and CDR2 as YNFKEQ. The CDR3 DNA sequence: TGTGCCAGCAGCCAAGATTGGAGCGGGGGTGTCGTAGATACGCAGTATTTT. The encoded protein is CASSQDWSGGVVDTQYF.

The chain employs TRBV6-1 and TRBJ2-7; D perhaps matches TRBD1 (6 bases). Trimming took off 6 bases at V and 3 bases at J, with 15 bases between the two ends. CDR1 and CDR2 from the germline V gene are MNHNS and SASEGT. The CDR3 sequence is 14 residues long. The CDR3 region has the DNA TGTGCCAGCAGGCAACCGACAGGAAGCTACGAGCAGTACTTC. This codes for CASRQPTGSYEQYF.

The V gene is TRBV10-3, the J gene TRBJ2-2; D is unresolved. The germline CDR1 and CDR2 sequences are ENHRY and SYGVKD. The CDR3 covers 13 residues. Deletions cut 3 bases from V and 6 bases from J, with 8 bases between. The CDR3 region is CAISDRSPGELFF. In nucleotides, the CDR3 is TGTGCCATCAGTGATAGGAGCCCCGGGGAGCTGTTTTTT.

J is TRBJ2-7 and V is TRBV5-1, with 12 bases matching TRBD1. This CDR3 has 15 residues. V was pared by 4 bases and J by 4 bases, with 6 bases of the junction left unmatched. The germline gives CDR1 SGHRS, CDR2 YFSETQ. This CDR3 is CASSTGTGGPYEQYF. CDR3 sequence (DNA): TGCGCCAGCAGCACCGGGACAGGGGGCCCTTACGAGCAGTACTTC.

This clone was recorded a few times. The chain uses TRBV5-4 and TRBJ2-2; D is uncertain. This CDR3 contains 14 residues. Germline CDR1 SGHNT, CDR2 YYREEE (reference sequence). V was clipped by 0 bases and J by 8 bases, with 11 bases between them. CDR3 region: CASSLARNYGELFF. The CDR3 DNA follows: TGTGCCAGCAGCTTGGCCCGTAATTATGGGGAGCTGTTTTTT.

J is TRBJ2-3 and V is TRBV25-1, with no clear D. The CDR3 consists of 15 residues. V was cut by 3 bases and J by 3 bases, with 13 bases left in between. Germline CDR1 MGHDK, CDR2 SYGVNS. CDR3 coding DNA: TGTGCCAGCAGTGAGTCTACTTCAATGACAGATACGCAGTATTTT. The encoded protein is CASSESTSMTDTQYF.

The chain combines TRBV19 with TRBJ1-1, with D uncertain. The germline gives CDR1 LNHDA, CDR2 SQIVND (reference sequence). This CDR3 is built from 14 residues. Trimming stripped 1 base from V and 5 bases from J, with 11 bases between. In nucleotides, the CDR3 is TGTGCCAGTAGTATAGCTGTGGTTGAGACTGAAGCTTTCTTT. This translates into CASSIAVVETEAFF.

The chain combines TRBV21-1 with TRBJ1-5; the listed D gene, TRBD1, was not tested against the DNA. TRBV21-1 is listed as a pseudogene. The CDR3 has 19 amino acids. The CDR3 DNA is TGTGCCAGCAGCAGGGGTAAGACAGGGGGTGACTATAGCAATCAGCCCCAGCATTTT. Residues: CASSRGKTGGDYSNQPQHF.

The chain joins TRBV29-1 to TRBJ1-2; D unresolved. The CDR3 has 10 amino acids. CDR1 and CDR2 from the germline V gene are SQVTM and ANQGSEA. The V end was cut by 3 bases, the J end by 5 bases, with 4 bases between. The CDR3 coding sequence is TGCAGCGTTGACGTTTATGGCTACACCTTC. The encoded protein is CSVDVYGYTF.

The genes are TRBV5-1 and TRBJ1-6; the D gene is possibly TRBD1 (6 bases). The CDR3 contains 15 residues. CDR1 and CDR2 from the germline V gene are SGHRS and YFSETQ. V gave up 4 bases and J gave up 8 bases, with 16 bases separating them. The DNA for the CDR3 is TGCGCCAGCAGCACGCAGGGGTTAGGGGATTCACCCCTCCACTTT. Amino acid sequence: CASSTQGLGDSPLHF.